What follows are 16 T cell receptor beta chains derived from one specimen sequenced in a study of T cells in women clearing cervical HPV infection. Using immunoSEQ multiplex PCR, the repertoire was profiled, and TCRdb retains in-frame clones only, with some absent. The table gives about 16,000 clones; the top ten clones make up about 7.2% of it. The sequenced material came from blood buffy coat. The receptors were sampled from a woman aged 18 to 75 with a cervical HPV16 infection that either progressed to CIN3+ or cleared (not recorded which).

Comments on this clone: Read coverage stops 3 residues before the CDR3 terminus; the germline J gene supplies the remainder. V gene TRBV7-6 combines with J gene TRBJ2-3, with D unresolved. The length of the CDR3 is 13 residues. The V gene's germline CDR1 is SGHVS and CDR2 FNYEAQ. The sequenced part of the CDR3 DNA is TGTGCCAGCACGATGACCGACTTTGAGTCG. It yields the protein CASTMTDFES. The whole CDR3 protein is CASTMTDFESQYF.

In the case of this clone: The read finishes 3 residues shy of the CDR3 end, and the germline J gene is used to complete it. V and J are TRBV2 and TRBJ2-7; possible D gene TRBD2, 5 bases. V gave up 4 bases and J gave up 3 bases, with 13 bases separating them. This CDR3 region has 14 residues. CDR1 and CDR2 (germline): SNHLY, FYNNEI. Partial CDR3 DNA: TGTGCCAGCAGTGTAGAGGGCGCGGGCTACGAG. Its translation: CASSVEGAGYE. Given in full, the CDR3 is CASSVEGAGYEQYF.

On this clone itself: Read data end 3 residues before the CDR3 end; the end is taken from the germline J gene. This chain connects TRBV5-1 to TRBJ1-4; D unresolved. Between the trimmed V and J ends, which lost 1 base and 6 bases, there was a span of 19 bases. Germline V lookup: CDR1 SGHRS, CDR2 YFSETQ. This CDR3 is built from 17 residues. The CDR3 here is CASSLRPGRRVDEKLFF. The sequenced part of the CDR3 DNA is TGCGCCAGCAGCTTGAGACCGGGGAGGAGGGTTGATGAAAAA.

Points on this clone: The read finishes 3 residues shy of the CDR3 end, and the germline J gene is used to complete it. The rearrangement links TRBV10-3 to TRBJ1-2, with 7 bases identical to TRBD1. The CDR3 covers 11 residues. The V gene's germline CDR1 is ENHRY and CDR2 SYGVKD. The CDR3: CATTGQTGYTF. The CDR3 bases that were read are TGTGCCACCACGGGACAGACCGGC.

On this clone itself: From the germline J gene comes the end of the CDR3, since the read stops 3 residues before it. This chain joins TRBV2 and TRBJ1-1; D remains unclear. CDR3 length: 13 amino acids. Germline CDR1 is SNHLY and CDR2 is FYNNEI. V shed 3 bases and J shed 2 bases, with 7 bases lying between them. The covered CDR3 bases are TGTGCCAGCAGTGAGGAGGGCAACACTGAA. Translating it yields CASSEEGNTE. The entire CDR3 protein is CASSEEGNTEAFF.

Notes on this clone: From the germline J gene comes the end of the CDR3, since the read stops 3 residues before it. The chain couples TRBV5-1 to TRBJ1-1; D uncertain. The CDR3 is 14 amino acids. V was clipped by 0 bases and J by 3 bases, with 9 bases between them. The germline V gene encodes CDR1 SGHRS and CDR2 YFSETQ. CDR3 DNA, as far as it was read: TGCGCCAGCAGCTTGGACAGTATTGACACTGAA. Encoded protein: CASSLDSIDTE. The CDR3 reads in full as CASSLDSIDTEAFF.

On this clone itself: The read ends 3 residues before the CDR3 terminus; that terminus is restored from the germline J gene. The chain has TRBV20-1 and TRBJ2-5; TRBD2 might be the D (7 bases). V shed 0 bases and J shed 5 bases, with 13 bases lying between them. The CDR3 has 14 residues. Germline assignment: CDR1 DFQATT and CDR2 SNEGSKA (reference sequence). The CDR3 sequence is CSARDSGGYETQYF. Partial CDR3 DNA: TGCAGTGCTAGAGATTCGGGGGGCTATGAGACC.

About this clone itself: The read terminates 3 residues before the CDR3 end, so the remaining end is supplied by the germline J gene. The V gene is TRBV20-1, the J gene TRBJ2-5; the match to TRBD1 covers 11 bases. In germline, CDR1 is DFQATT, CDR2 SNEGSKA (reference sequence). The junction had 5 bases not matched to a gene; V was cut back by 4 bases and J by 4 bases. The CDR3 contains 14 residues. CDR3 DNA, as far as it was read: TGCAGTGCTATGGACAGGGGGCGCGGAGAGACC. This gives the protein CSAMDRGRGET. The whole CDR3 reads CSAMDRGRGETQYF.

On this clone itself: The read ends 3 residues early relative to the CDR3; the germline J gene fills the gap. The chain has TRBV5-1 and TRBJ2-2, with a tentative D call TRBD1 (5 bases). Trimming removed 5 bases at V and 2 bases at J, with 7 bases between. The CDR3 covers 13 residues. Germline CDR1 is SGHRS and CDR2 is YFSETQ. CDR3 sequence reads: CASRTDNTGELFF. The part of the CDR3 DNA that was read is TGCGCCAGCAGGACAGATAACACCGGGGAG.

Concerning this clone: The sequence runs out 3 residues before the end of the CDR3; the remainder is reconstructed from the germline J gene. The V call is TRBV5-1, the J call TRBJ1-2, with 9 bases aligning to TRBD1. The CDR3 has 13 residues. In germline, CDR1 is SGHRS, CDR2 YFSETQ. V lost 4 bases and J lost 6; bases outside the gene matches: 4. The CDR3 spells CASSRTGVDGYTF. CDR3 DNA, as far as it was read: TGCGCCAGCAGCCGGACAGGGGTGGATGGC. The full variable domain, rest sourced from reference TRBV5-1 and TRBJ1-2, is KAGVTQTPRYLIKTRGQQVTLSCSPISGHRSVSWYQQTPGQGLQFLFEYFSETQRNKGNFPGRFSGRQFSNSRSEMNVSTLELGDSALYLCASSRTGVDGYTFGSGTRLTVV.

As for this clone: A read error may account for a junction end that differs from germline. The observed sequence ends 3 residues before the CDR3 terminus, with the missing tail filled in from the germline J gene. V and J are TRBV4-2 and TRBJ2-3; D ambiguous. Looked up from germline, CDR1 is LGHNA and CDR2 is YNFKEQ. CDR3 length equals 14 residues. The CDR3 protein is CASSQETALGTQYF. The covered CDR3 bases are TGCGCCAGCAGCCAAGAAACCGCCCTCGGTACG.

As for this clone: Sequencing ends 3 residues short of the CDR3 end; the germline J gene provides the rest. The rearrangement joins TRBV30 to TRBJ2-2; 10 bases map to TRBD1. Germline assignment: CDR1 GTSNPN and CDR2 SVGIG (reference sequence). The trim removed 6 bases at V and 5 bases at J, leaving 12 bases unmatched. CDR3 length: 16 residues. CDR3 DNA, as far as it was read: TGTGCCTGCTTATTTGAGGGACAGGGGATAACCGGGGAG. Translating it yields CACLFEGQGITGE. The entire CDR3 sequence reads CACLFEGQGITGELFF.

In the case of this clone: Sequencing ends 3 residues short of the CDR3 end; the germline J gene provides the rest. The V gene is TRBV7-6, the J gene TRBJ1-6; 7 nucleotides match TRBD1. The CDR3 has 14 residues. The germline V gene encodes CDR1 SGHVS and CDR2 FNYEAQ. V was pared by 1 base and J by 11 bases, with 5 bases of the junction left unmatched. The CDR3 protein is CASSLGRGQTPLHF. The CDR3 DNA, read in part, is TGTGCCAGCAGCTTAGGGAGGGGGCAAACACCC.

About this clone itself: The read falls 3 residues short of the CDR3 end, and the missing part is taken from the germline J gene. The chain employs TRBV7-2 and TRBJ2-5; 9 nucleotides match TRBD2. The CDR3 sequence is 15 residues long. Germline CDR1 reads SGHTA; CDR2 reads FQGNSA. V trimming: 7 bases; J trimming: 3 bases; junction bases outside the gene matches: 9. The CDR3 here is CASNLAGGAEETQYF. The part of the CDR3 DNA that was read is TGTGCCAGCAACCTTGCGGGGGGGGCGGAAGAGACC.

A note on this clone: The read gets to within 3 residues of the CDR3 end, and the germline J gene fills in the rest. This rearrangement joins TRBV23-1 to TRBJ2-1, with D maybe TRBD1 (6 bases). TRBV23-1 is an ORF; its function is uncertain. The V end was cut by 0 bases, the J end by 3 bases, with 6 bases between. This CDR3 contains 14 residues. The DNA read from the CDR3 is TGCGCCAGCAGTCAATCGGACAGCTACAATGAG. It yields the protein CASSQSDSYNE. The whole CDR3 sequence is CASSQSDSYNEQFF.

Details on this clone: The sequenced fragment ends 3 residues before the CDR3 boundary, so the rest is inferred from the germline J gene. The chain is built from TRBV12-5 and TRBJ1-2, with unresolved D. CDR1 is LGHNT, CDR2 FRNRAP, per germline. Trimming pared 6 bases from V and 5 bases from J, leaving 10 bases between. The CDR3 spans 12 residues. CDR3 sequence: CASGLDGYGYTF. Partial CDR3 DNA: TGTGCTAGTGGCTTAGACGGGTATGGC. The whole variable domain, filled in from reference TRBV12-5 and TRBJ1-2, reads DARVTQTPRHKVTEMGQEVTMRCQPILGHNTVFWYRQTMMQGLELLAYFRNRAPLDDSGMPKDRFSAEMPDATLATLKIQPSEPRDSAVYFCASGLDGYGYTFGSGTRLTVV.